Sequencing of this T cell receptor (beta chain) was carried out in a study of lymphopenia after photon versus proton radiotherapy. Clones were sequenced by immunoSEQ multiplex PCR, and TCRdb holds only the in-frame ones, with some missing. The data show roughly 150,000 clones, more than 85% seen once. Germline CDR1 is MNHEY and CDR2 is SVGAGI. This CDR3 has 14 amino acids. Trimming took 7 bases from V and 7 from J; bases not matched to a gene: 7. The starting material was peripheral blood, obtained from a patient treated with photon-based radiotherapy. The chain is built from TRBV6-5 and TRBJ2-1, with 10 bases lining up with TRBD1. The clonotype was recovered from a man aged 45-65 years with gastric cancer. CDR3 DNA: TGTGCCAGCACCAGGGGGACAGGGGAAAATGAGCAGTTCTTC. Amino acid sequence: CASTRGTGENEQFF.